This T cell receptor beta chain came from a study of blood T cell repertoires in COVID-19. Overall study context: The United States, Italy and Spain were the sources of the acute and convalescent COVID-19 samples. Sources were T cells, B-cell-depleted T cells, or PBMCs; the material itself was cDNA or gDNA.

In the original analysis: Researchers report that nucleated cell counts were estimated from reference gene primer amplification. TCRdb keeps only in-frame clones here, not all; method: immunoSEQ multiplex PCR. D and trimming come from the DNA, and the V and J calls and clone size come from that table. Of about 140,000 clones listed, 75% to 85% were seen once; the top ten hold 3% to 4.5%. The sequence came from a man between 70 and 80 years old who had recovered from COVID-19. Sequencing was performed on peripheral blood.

This CDR3 is CSVEPARGGELFF. In DNA form, the CDR3 reads TGCAGCGTTGAACCGGCGCGCGGGGGGGAGCTGTTTTTT. The chain has TRBV29-1 and TRBJ2-2; tentatively, D is TRBD2 (5 bases). The germline gives CDR1 SQVTM, CDR2 ANQGSEA. V lost 2 bases, J lost 8 bases, and 12 bases lay in between. This CDR3 has 13 amino acids.